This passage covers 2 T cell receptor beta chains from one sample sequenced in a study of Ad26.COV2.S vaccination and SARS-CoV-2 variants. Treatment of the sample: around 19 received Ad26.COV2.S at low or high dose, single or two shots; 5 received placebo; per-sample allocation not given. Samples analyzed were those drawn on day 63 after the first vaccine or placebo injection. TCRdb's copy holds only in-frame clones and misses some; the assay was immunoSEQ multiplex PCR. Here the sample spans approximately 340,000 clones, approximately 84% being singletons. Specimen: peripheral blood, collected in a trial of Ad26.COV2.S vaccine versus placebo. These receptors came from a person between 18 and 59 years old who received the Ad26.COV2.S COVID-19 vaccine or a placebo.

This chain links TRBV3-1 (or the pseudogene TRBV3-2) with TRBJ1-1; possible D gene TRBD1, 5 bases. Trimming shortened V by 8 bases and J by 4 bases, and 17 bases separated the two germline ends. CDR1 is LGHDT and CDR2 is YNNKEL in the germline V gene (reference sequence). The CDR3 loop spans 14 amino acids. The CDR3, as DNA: TGTGCCAGCCGGCCACAGGTTATCGGCACTGAAGCTTTCTTT. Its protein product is CASRPQVIGTEAFF.

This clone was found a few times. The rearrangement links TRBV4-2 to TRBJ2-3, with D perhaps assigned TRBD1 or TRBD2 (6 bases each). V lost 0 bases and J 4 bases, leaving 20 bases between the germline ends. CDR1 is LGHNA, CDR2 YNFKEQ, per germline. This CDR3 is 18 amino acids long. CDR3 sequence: CASSQDGNLAGQPDTQYF. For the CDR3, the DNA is TGTGCCAGCAGCCAAGATGGCAATCTTGCGGGACAACCAGATACGCAGTATTTT.